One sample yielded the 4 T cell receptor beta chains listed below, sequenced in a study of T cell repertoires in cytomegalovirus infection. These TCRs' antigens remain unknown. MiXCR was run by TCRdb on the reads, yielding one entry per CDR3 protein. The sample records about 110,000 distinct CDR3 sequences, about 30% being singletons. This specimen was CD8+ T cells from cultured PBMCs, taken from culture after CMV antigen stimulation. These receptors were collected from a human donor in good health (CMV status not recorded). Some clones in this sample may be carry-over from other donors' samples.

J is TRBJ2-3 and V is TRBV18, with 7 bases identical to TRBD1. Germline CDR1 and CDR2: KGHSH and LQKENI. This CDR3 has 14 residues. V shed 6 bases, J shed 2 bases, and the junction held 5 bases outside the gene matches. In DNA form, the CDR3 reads TGTGCCAGCTCGTGGGACAGTAACACAGATACGCAGTATTTT. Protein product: CASSWDSNTDTQYF.

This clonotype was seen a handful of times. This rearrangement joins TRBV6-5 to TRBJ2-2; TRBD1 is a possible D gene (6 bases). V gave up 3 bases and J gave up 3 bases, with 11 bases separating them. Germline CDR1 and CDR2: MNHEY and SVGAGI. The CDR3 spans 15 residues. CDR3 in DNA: TGTGCCAGCAGTTATGCAGGGGCGGACACCGGGGAGCTGTTTTTT. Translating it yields CASSYAGADTGELFF.

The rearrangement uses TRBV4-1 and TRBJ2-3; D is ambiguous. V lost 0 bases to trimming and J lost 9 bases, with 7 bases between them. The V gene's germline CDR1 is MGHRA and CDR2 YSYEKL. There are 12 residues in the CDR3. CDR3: CASSQDMVTQYF. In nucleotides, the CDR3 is TGCGCCAGCAGCCAAGACATGGTCACGCAGTATTTT.

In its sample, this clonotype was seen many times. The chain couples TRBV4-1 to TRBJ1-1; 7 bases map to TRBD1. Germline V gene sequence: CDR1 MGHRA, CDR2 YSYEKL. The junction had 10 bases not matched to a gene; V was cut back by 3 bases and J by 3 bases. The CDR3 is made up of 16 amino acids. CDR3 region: CASSHEVTGVYTEAFF. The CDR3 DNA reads TGCGCCAGCAGCCATGAAGTTACAGGGGTTTACACTGAAGCTTTCTTT.